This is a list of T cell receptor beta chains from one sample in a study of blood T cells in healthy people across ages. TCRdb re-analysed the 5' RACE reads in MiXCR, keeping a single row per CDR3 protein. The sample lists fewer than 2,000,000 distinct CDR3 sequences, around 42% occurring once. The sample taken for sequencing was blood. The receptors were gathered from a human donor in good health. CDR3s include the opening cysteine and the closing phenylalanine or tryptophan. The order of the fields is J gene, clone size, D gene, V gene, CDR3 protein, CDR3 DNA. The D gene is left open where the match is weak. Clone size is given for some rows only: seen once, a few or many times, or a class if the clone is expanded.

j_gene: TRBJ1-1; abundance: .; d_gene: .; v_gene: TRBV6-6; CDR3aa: CASSYSLETWNTEAFF; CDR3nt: TGTGCCAGCAGTTACTCTCTTGAAACGTGGAACACTGAAGCTTTCTTT
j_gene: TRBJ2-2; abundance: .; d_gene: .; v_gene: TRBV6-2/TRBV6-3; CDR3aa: CASLDSGNTGELFF; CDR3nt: TGTGCCAGCTTGGACAGCGGGAACACCGGGGAGCTGTTTTTT
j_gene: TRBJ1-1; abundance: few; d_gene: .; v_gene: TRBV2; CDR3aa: CASSEWDRLNTEAFF; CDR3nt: TGTGCCAGCAGTGAGTGGGACCGGCTGAACACTGAAGCTTTCTTT
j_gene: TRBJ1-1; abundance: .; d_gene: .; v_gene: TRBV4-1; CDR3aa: CASSQIQGGVTEAFF; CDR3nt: TGCGCCAGCAGCCAAATACAGGGTGGGGTTACTGAAGCTTTCTTT
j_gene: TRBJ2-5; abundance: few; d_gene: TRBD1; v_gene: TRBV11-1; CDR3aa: CASSARQGGVETQYF; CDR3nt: TGTGCCAGCAGCGCGAGACAGGGTGGTGTGGAGACCCAGTACTTC
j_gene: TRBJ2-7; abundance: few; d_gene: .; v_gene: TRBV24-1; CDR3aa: CATSEAGHEQYF; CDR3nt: TGTGCCACCAGTGAAGCTGGACACGAGCAGTACTTC
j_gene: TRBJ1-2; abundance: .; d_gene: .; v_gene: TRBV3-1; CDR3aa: CASSLMNYGYTF; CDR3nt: TGTGCCAGCAGCCTGATGAACTATGGCTACACCTTC
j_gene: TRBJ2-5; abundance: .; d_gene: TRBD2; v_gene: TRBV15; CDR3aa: CATSTDTSVETQYF; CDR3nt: TGTGCCACCAGCACAGACACTAGCGTGGAGACCCAGTACTTC
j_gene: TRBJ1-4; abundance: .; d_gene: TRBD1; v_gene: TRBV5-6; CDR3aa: CASSAMTGVGEKLFF; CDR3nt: TGTGCCAGCAGCGCTATGACAGGGGTGGGAGAAAAACTGTTTTTT
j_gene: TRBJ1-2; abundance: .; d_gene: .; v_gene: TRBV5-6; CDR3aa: CAGSFMAGEGFVRYTF; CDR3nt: TGTGCCGGCAGCTTTATGGCAGGGGAGGGTTTTGTTCGCTACACCTTC
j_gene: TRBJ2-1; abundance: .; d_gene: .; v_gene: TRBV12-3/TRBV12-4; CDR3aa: CASSLGPANSYNEQFF; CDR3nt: TGTGCCAGCAGTTTAGGTCCGGCCAACTCCTACAATGAGCAGTTCTTC
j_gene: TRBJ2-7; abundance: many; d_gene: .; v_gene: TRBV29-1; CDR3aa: CSVQGSPNGEGEQYF; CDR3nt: TGCAGCGTCCAGGGCAGCCCCAACGGAGAGGGCGAGCAGTACTTC
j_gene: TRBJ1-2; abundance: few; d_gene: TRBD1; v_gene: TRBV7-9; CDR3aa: CASSHEGDRLYYGYTF; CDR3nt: TGTGCCAGCAGCCACGAGGGGGACAGACTCTACTATGGCTACACCTTC
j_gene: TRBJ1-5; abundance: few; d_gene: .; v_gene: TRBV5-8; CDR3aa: CASSLKGGQPQHF; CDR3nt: TGTGCCAGCAGCTTAAAGGGGGGTCAGCCCCAGCATTTT
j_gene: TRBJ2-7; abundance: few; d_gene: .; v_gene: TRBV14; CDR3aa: CASSQEDESSYEQYF; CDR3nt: TGTGCCAGCAGCCAAGAAGATGAAAGCTCCTACGAGCAGTACTTC
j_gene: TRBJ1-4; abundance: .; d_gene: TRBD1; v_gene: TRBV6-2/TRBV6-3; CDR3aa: CASSRGTAANEKLFF; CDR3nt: TGTGCCAGCAGCCGGGGGACAGCTGCGAATGAAAAACTGTTTTTT
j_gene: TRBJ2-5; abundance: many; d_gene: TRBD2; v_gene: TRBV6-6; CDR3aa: CASSYSIAGLEETQYF; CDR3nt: TGTGCCAGCAGTTACTCGATAGCGGGGTTGGAGGAGACCCAGTACTTC
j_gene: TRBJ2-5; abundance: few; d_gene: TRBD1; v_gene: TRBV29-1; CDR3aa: CSAKNRGLELQETQYF; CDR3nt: TGCAGCGCCAAAAACAGGGGTCTCGAGCTCCAAGAGACCCAGTACTTC
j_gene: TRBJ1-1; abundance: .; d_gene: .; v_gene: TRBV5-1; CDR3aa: CASSFRPSNTEAFF; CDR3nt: TGCGCCAGCAGCTTCAGACCGTCGAACACTGAAGCTTTCTTT
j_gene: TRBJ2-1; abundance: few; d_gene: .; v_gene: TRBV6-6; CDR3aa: CASSYSRDFYNEQFF; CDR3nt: TGTGCCAGCAGTTACTCCAGAGACTTCTACAATGAGCAGTTCTTC
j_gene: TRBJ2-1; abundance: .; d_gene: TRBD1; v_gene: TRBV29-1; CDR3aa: CSVGQGAGEQFF; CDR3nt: TGCAGCGTTGGACAGGGGGCGGGTGAGCAGTTCTTC
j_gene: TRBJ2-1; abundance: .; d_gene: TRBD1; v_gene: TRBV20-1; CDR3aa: CSARVDRGRRDEQFF; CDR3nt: TGCAGTGCTAGAGTTGACAGGGGGCGGAGAGATGAGCAGTTCTTC
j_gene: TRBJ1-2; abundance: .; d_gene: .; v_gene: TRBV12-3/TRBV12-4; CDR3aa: CASSPQVVPNYGYTF; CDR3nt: TGTGCCAGCAGTCCCCAGGTAGTTCCCAACTATGGCTACACCTTC
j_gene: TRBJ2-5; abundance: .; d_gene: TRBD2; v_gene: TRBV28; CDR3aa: CASSLIDLSGRGDQETQYF; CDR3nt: TGTGCCAGCAGTTTAATTGACCTGTCGGGGCGGGGGGACCAAGAGACCCAGTACTTC
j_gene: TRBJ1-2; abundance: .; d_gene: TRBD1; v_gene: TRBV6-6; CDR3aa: CAGRTGDYGYTF; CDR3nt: TGTGCCGGCAGGACAGGAGACTATGGCTACACCTTC
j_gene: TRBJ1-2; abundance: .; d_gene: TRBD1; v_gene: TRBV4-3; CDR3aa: CASSHRIRDSGSYGYTF; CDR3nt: TGCGCCAGCAGCCATCGTATTCGGGACAGTGGATCTTATGGCTACACCTTC